Shown below are 4 T cell receptor beta chains from a single sample sequenced in a study of blood T cell repertoires in COVID-19. The repertoire was sequenced with immunoSEQ multiplex PCR; TCRdb's copy has only in-frame clones and lacks some. This table holds 60,000 to 90,000 clones, about 88% found once. The material sequenced was peripheral blood. These receptors were collected from a human donor in a cohort sampled during active COVID-19.

In this sample, this clone turned up once. Compared with germline, one end of the junction differs, possibly owing to a read error. The chain links TRBV2 to TRBJ2-4, with D possibly TRBD2 on 5 matching bases. The germline V gene encodes CDR1 SNHLY and CDR2 FYNNEI. The CDR3 runs 12 residues. The CDR3 protein is CASSELTGRSHF. In DNA form, the CDR3 reads TGTGCCAGCAGTGAATTGACGGGGAGATCGCATTTC.

In this sample, this clone turned up many times. The chain combines TRBV15 with TRBJ2-1, with 9 bases matching TRBD2. V was pared by 3 bases and J by 5 bases, with 5 bases of the junction left unmatched. The germline V gene has CDR1 LNHNV and CDR2 YYDKDF (reference sequence). There are 15 residues in the CDR3. Written as DNA, the CDR3 is TGTGCCACCAGCAGGGGATTAGCGGGGGACAATGAGCAGTTCTTC. Residues: CATSRGLAGDNEQFF.

This chain uses TRBV7-2 with TRBJ2-7; a weak D match, TRBD2 (5 bases). CDR1 and CDR2 (germline): SGHTA, FQGNSA. V lost 5 bases and J lost 0, with 17 bases in between. This CDR3 spans 16 amino acids. Here the CDR3 reads CASSVFLGRASYEQYF. Written as DNA, the CDR3 is TGTGCCAGCAGCGTATTTCTAGGGCGGGCCTCCTACGAGCAGTACTTC.

About this clone: Because the CDR3's place on the DNA is in doubt, the DNA is left out and the CDR3 is given as listed by TCRdb. This chain uses TRBV21-1 with TRBJ1-1; the table calls TRBD1, which could not be checked here. TRBV21-1 is deemed a pseudogene. The CDR3 totals 14 residues, both ends included. The CDR3 loop reads CASSKWGQGTEAFF.